This T cell receptor beta chain comes out of a study of shared T cell receptors in the human thymus. Germline values: CDR1 SGHRS, CDR2 YFSETQ. This CDR3 spans 19 amino acids. The V gene lost 4 bases and the J gene lost 6 bases, with 30 bases spanning the gap. Assay: immunoSEQ multiplex PCR; the TCRdb copy retains only in-frame clones and omits some. The sample lists about 710,000 clones, 87% occurring once. The same specimen was also included in a second study, on human thymus T cells. From that study: Resections obtained during corrective heart surgery supplied the thymus tissue. Usage of V and J genes appeared biased in thymic and blood repertoires.

The V and J genes are TRBV5-1 and TRBJ2-3; D might be TRBD2 (5 bases). What was sequenced was thymocytes. The TCR originated in a boy under three years old with a congenital heart defect. The CDR3 DNA reads as TGCGCCAGCAGCGGAAAAAGTCCCCGGACTGCCAGACAATGGGATACGCAGTATTTT. Translating gives CASSGKSPRTARQWDTQYF.